This T cell receptor (beta chain) was captured by sequencing in a study of T cells in Graves' hyperthyroidism and ophthalmopathy. Template material for amplifying TCR beta CDR3 regions consisted of RNA transcripts. The HTBI set primed first-round TCR CDR3 RT-PCR. Each CDR3 protein is one row after TCRdb ran MiXCR on the multiplex PCR reads. This repertoire shows roughly 560,000 distinct CDR3 sequences, 14% to 15% found once; its top ten account for 3.5% to 4.5%. This clonotype turned up a few times. CDR1 is MNHEY and CDR2 is SVGEGT in the germline V gene. This CDR3 has 15 amino acids. With 5 bases removed from V and 8 bases from J, the gap between germline ends came to 18 bases.

The clonotype was recovered from a woman in her forties with Graves' ophthalmopathy. The sequencing sample was made of blood. V is TRBV6-2 or TRBV6-3 and J is TRBJ2-2; maybe TRBD1 (5 bases). The CDR3 coding sequence is TGTGCCAGCAGTCCCCGCCCGGGTACAGGAGGGGAGCTGTTTTTT. It translates to CASSPRPGTGGELFF.